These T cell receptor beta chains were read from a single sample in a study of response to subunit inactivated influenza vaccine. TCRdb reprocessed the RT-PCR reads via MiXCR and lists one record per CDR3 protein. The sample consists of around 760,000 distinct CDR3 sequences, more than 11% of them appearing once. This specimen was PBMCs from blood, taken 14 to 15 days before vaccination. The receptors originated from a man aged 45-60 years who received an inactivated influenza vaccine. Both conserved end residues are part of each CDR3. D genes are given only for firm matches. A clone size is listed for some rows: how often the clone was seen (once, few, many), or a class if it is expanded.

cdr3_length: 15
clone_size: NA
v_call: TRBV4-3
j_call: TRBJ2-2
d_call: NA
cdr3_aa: CASSQAPQAPGELFF
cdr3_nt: TGCGCCAGCAGCCAAGCCCCCCAGGCTCCCGGGGAGCTGTTTTTT

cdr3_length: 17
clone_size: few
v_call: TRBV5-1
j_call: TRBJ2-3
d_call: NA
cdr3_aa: CASSLSPNLGEVDTQYF
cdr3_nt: TGCGCCAGCAGCTTGAGTCCAAACCTGGGAGAGGTAGATACGCAGTATTTT

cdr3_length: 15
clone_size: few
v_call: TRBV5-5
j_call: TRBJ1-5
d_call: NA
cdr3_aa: CASSLAQGPYQPQHF
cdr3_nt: TGTGCCAGCAGCTTGGCCCAGGGGCCCTATCAGCCCCAGCATTTT

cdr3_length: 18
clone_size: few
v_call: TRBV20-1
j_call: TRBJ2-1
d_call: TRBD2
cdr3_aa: CSATGLAGRRSSYNEQFF
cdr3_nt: TGCAGTGCTACGGGACTAGCGGGACGCCGGAGCTCCTACAATGAGCAGTTCTTC

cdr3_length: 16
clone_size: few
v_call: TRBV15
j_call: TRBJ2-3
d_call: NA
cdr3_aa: CATSSGDSGIRDTQYF
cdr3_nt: TGTGCCACCAGCAGTGGAGATAGCGGTATTCGGGATACGCAGTATTTT

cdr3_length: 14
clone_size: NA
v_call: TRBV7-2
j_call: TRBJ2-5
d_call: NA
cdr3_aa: CASSLEYGQETQYF
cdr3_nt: TGTGCCAGCAGCTTAGAGTACGGACAAGAGACCCAGTACTTC

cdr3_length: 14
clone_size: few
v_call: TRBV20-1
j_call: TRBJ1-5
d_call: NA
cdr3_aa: CSALGRIARQPQHF
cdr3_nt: TGCAGTGCTCTAGGACGAATCGCACGTCAGCCCCAGCATTTT

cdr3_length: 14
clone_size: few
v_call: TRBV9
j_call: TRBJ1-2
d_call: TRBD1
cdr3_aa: CASSVRQGFIGYTF
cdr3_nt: TGTGCCAGCAGCGTCCGACAGGGCTTCATAGGCTACACCTTC

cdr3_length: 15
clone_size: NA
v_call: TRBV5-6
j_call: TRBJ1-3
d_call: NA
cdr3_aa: CASSFTKGPSFTIYF
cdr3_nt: TGTGCCAGCAGCTTTACGAAGGGGCCCTCTTTCACCATATATTTT

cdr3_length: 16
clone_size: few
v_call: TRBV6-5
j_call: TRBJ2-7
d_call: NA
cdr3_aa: CASSYSNLQVNYEQYF
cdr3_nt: TGTGCCAGCAGTTACTCAAACCTCCAGGTTAACTACGAGCAGTACTTC

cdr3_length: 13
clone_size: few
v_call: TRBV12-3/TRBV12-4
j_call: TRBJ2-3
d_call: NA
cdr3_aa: CASMGLGVDTQYF
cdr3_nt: TGTGCCAGCATGGGCCTGGGAGTGGATACGCAGTATTTT

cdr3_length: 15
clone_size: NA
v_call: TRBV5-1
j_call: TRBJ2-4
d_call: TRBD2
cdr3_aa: CASSLSSSGGNIQYF
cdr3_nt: TGCGCCAGCAGCTTGTCTTCTAGCGGGGGAAACATTCAGTACTTC

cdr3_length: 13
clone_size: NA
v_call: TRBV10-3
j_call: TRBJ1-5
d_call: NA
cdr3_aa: CAIRDGSAAAQHF
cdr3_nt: TGTGCCATCAGGGACGGATCGGCTGCGGCCCAGCATTTT

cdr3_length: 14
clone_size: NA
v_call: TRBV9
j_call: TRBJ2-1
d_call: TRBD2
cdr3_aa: CASSVSGRGDEQFF
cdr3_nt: TGTGCCAGCAGCGTTAGCGGGAGAGGCGATGAGCAGTTCTTC

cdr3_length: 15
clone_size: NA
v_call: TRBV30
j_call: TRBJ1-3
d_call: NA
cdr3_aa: CAWSLQGKSGNTIYF
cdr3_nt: TGTGCCTGGAGTCTTCAGGGAAAATCTGGAAACACCATATATTTT

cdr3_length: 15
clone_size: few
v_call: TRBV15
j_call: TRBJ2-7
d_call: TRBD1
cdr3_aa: CATSREFGQGYEQYF
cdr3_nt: TGTGCCACCAGCAGAGAATTTGGACAGGGATACGAGCAGTACTTC

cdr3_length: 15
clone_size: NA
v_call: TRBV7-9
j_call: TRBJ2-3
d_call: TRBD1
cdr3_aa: CASSPWDRAPDTQYF
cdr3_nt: TGTGCCAGCAGCCCATGGGACAGGGCCCCAGATACGCAGTATTTT

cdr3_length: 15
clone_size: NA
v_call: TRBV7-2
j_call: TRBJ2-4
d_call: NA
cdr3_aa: CASSLEAFPPNIQYF
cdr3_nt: TGTGCCAGCAGCTTAGAAGCTTTCCCCCCAAACATTCAGTACTTC

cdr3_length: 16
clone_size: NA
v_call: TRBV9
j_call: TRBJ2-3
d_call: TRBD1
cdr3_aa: CASSPSTGEGTDTQYF
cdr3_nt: TGTGCCAGCAGCCCTTCGACAGGGGAAGGCACAGATACGCAGTATTTT

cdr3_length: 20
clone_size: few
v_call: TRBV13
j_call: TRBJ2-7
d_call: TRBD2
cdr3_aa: CASSLVPAWTSGDPSPEQYF
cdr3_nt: TGTGCCAGCAGCTTAGTGCCCGCCTGGACTAGCGGGGACCCTAGCCCCGAGCAGTACTTC